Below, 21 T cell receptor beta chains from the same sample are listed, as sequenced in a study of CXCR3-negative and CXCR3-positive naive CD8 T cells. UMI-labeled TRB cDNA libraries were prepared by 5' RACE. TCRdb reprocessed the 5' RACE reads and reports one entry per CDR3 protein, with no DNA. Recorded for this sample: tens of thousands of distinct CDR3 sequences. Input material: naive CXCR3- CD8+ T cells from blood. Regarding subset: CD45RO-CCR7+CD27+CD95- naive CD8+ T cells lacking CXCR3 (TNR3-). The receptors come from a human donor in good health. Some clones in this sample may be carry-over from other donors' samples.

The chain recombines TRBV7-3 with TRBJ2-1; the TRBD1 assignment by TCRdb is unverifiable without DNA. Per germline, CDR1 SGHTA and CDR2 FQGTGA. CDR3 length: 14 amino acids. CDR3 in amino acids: CASSSSRDYNEQFF.

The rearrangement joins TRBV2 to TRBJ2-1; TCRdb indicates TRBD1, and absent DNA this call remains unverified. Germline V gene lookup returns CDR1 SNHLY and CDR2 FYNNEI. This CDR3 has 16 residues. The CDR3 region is CASSELAGGTYNEQFF.

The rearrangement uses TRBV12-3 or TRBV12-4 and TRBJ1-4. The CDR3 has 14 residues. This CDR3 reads CASSLIPLDEKLFF.

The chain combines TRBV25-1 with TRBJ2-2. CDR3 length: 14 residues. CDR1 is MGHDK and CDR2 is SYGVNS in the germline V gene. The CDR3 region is CASSNLANTGELFF.

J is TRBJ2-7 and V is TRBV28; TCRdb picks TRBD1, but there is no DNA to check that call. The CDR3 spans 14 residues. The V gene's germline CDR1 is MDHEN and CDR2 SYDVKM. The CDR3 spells CASASDRGWREQYF.

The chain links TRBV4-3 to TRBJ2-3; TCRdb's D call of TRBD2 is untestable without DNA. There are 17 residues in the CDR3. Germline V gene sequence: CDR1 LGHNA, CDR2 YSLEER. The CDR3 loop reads CASSQDRSGGVTDTQYF.

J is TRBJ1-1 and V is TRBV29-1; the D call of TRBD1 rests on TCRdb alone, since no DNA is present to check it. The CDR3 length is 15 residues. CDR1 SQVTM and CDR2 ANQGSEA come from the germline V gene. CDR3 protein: CSVENPGRTNTEAFF.

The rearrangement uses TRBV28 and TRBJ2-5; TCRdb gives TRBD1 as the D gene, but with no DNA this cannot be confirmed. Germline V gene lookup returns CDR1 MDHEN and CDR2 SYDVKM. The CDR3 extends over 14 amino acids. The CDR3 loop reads CASRRRGSGETQYF.

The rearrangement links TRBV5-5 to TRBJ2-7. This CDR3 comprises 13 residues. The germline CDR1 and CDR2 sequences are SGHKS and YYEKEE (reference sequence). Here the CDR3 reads CASSFYSSYEQYF.

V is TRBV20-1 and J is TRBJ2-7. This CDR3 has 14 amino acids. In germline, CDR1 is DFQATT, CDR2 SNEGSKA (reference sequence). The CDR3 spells CSARPVAGSYEQYF.

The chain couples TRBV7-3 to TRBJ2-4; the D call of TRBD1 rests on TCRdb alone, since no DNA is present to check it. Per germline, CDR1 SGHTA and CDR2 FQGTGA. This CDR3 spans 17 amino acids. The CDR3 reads CASSSPGQGDSGNIQYF.

The CDR3 here is CASSFDDREGWTEAFF. The chain couples TRBV7-6 to TRBJ1-1; checking the TCRdb D call of TRBD1 is not possible without DNA. Germline V gene data show CDR1 as SGHVS and CDR2 as FNYEAQ. The CDR3 has 16 residues.

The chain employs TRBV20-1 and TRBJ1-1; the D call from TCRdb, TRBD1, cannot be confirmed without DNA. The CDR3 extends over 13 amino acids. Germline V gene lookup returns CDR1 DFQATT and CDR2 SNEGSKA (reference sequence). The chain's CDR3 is CSAAGGGDTEAFF.

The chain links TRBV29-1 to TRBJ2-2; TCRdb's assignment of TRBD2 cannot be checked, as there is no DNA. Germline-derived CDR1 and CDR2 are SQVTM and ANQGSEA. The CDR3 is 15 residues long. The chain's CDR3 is CSFQGGQGYTGELFF.

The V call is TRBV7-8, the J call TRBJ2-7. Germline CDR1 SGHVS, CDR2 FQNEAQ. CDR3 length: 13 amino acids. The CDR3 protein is CASSLAWNYEQYF. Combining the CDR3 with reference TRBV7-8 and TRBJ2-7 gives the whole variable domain GAGVSQSPRYKVAKRGQDVALRCDPISGHVSLFWYQQALGQGPEFLTYFQNEAQLDKSGLPSDRFFAERPEGSVSTLKIQRTQQEDSAVYLCASSLAWNYEQYFGPGTRLTVT.

This CDR3 is CSPVLGYNEQFF. The J gene is TRBJ2-1, the V gene TRBV29-1. The CDR3 covers 12 residues. Germline V gene lookup returns CDR1 SQVTM and CDR2 ANQGSEA.

The CDR3 protein is CASSSEDRVLLAFF. J is TRBJ1-1 and V is TRBV28; TCRdb indicates TRBD1, and absent DNA this call remains unverified. This CDR3 has 14 residues. In germline, CDR1 is MDHEN, CDR2 SYDVKM.

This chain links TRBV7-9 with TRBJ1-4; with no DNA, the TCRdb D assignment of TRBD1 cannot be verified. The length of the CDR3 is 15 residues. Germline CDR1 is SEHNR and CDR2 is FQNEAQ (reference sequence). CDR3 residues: CASSNRDRPNEKLFF.

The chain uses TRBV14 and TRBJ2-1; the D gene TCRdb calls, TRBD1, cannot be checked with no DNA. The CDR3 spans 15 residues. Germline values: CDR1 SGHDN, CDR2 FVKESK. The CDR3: CASRTTGTGINEQFF.

CDR3 amino acids: CASGAVHYGAAAGETQYF. This sequence joins TRBV7-2 and TRBJ2-5; TCRdb reports TRBD1, a call that lacks DNA to check it against. Germline loops: CDR1 SGHTA, CDR2 FQGNSA. The CDR3 covers 18 residues.

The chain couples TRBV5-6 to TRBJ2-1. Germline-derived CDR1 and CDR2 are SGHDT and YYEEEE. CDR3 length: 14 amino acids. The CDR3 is CASALGHSYNEQFF. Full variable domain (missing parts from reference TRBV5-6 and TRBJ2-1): DAGVTQSPTHLIKTRGQQVTLRCSPKSGHDTVSWYQQALGQGPQFIFQYYEEEERQRGNFPDRFSGHQFPNYSSELNVNALLLGDSALYLCASALGHSYNEQFFGPGTRLTVL.